Listed below are T cell receptor beta chains from one sample, sequenced in a study of early T cells in non-severe SARS-CoV-2 infection. Each CDR3 protein gets one entry after TCRdb re-called the 5' RACE reads with MiXCR. The profile shows roughly 88,000 distinct CDR3 sequences, 13% to 15% of them singletons. The specimen sequenced was whole blood. The source of these receptors is an adult who was a healthcare worker with PCR-confirmed SARS-CoV-2 infection or an uninfected control (not recorded which). Both conserved end residues are part of each CDR3. A D gene is named only where the DNA matches it firmly. A clone size is listed for some rows: how often the clone was seen (once, few, many), or a class if it is expanded.

length	D	size	J	V	DNA	CDR3
14	.	few	TRBJ1-2	TRBV21-1	TGTGCCAGCAGAACCGACAGGGGAATCGATGGCTACACCTTC	CASRTDRGIDGYTF
14	.	many	TRBJ1-1	TRBV7-9	TGTGCCAGCAGCTCGGACACTAGGTATACTGAAGCTTTCTTT	CASSSDTRYTEAFF
16	TRBD2	many	TRBJ2-4	TRBV5-4	TGTGCCAGCAGCTTGTCTAGCGGCGTAGCCAAAAACATTCAGTACTTC	CASSLSSGVAKNIQYF
15	TRBD1	.	TRBJ2-7	TRBV27	TGTGCCAGCAGTTTGGGTCCGGGACAGGGGTTAGAGCAGTACTTC	CASSLGPGQGLEQYF
19	TRBD1	.	TRBJ2-5	TRBV5-1	TGCGCCAGCAGCCCCTTACCTAGGTCGGGACAGGGAGTACAAGAGACCCAGTACTTC	CASSPLPRSGQGVQETQYF
16	.	.	TRBJ1-2	TRBV7-2	TGTGCCAGCAGCTTAGCGCTGTCACAGGTATACTATGGCTACACCTTC	CASSLALSQVYYGYTF
17	.	few	TRBJ2-7	TRBV20-1	TGCAGTGCTAGAGGGGCCTACGGCCCCGTAAAAGGCTACGAGCAGTACTTC	CSARGAYGPVKGYEQYF
14	.	many	TRBJ1-2	TRBV27	TGTGCCAGCAGTTTAGGAAGGCAAAACTATGGCTACACCTTC	CASSLGRQNYGYTF
15	.	few	TRBJ2-3	TRBV28	TGTGCCAGCAGTTTATCGGGGGCGCCGGTAGATACGCAGTATTTT	CASSLSGAPVDTQYF
13	.	.	TRBJ2-1	TRBV11-2	TGTGCCAGCAGCTTAGTCTGGTACAATGAGCAGTTCTTC	CASSLVWYNEQFF
15	.	.	TRBJ2-1	TRBV29-1	TGCAGCGTTCGAAAGGGCCGGGTCCAATACAATGAGCAGTTCTTC	CSVRKGRVQYNEQFF
14	TRBD2	.	TRBJ2-3	TRBV7-2	TGTGCCAGCAGCGATGGGACTAGCACCGATACGCAGTATTTT	CASSDGTSTDTQYF
15	.	.	TRBJ2-5	TRBV15	TGTGCCACCAGCAGAGATGGCCGGGAACAAGAGACCCAGTACTTC	CATSRDGREQETQYF
17	.	many	TRBJ1-1	TRBV28	TGTGCCAGCAGTTCACCGGGACGGACCTTGGGCGGGACTGAAGCTTTCTTT	CASSSPGRTLGGTEAFF
14	.	.	TRBJ1-5	TRBV7-2	TGTGCCAGCAGCTTCGGGCCTAGCAATCAGCCCCAGCATTTT	CASSFGPSNQPQHF
14	.	many	TRBJ2-6	TRBV7-6	TGTGCCAGCAGTGACGTGTGGAGGGCCAACGTCCTGACTTTC	CASSDVWRANVLTF
13	.	few	TRBJ2-7	TRBV5-5	TGTGCCAGCAGCTTGGGATTCGTGGGCGAGCAGTACTTC	CASSLGFVGEQYF
14	.	many	TRBJ2-7	TRBV28	TGTGCCAGCAGACCCGGGACGCCGTCCTACGAGCAGTACTTC	CASRPGTPSYEQYF
12	TRBD2	.	TRBJ2-7	TRBV11-3	TGCGCCAGCAGCGGGGACCTTAACGAGCAGTACTTC	CASSGDLNEQYF